Given below is one T cell receptor beta chain in context. Its cognate antigen is unknown. The record originates from a study of regulatory T cells in long-lasting Graves disease. Study-level results: Samples came from peripheral blood alone, without thyroid tissue.

The CDR3 runs 16 residues. In germline, CDR1 is SNHLY, CDR2 FYNNEI. With 6 bases removed from V and 1 base from J, the gap between germline ends came to 15 bases. Time point reported: persistent/refractory GD, antithyroid drugs over 5 years with positive TRAb. The TCR library was made from RNA extracted from PBMCs. Combining iRepertoire HTBI primers with Arm-PCR of CDR3 regions, the authors built TCR beta libraries. TCRdb reprocessed the multiplex PCR reads via MiXCR and lists one record per CDR3 protein. The sample consists of 300,000 to 350,000 distinct CDR3 sequences, 15% to 20% of them appearing once.

The clonotype was recovered from a female donor with Graves disease. Here the sequenced sample was peripheral blood mononuclear cells (PBMCs), taken when the disease was refractory, from a patient treated with antithyroid drugs. The chain couples TRBV2 to TRBJ2-2; possibly TRBD2 for D (6 bases). CDR3 sequence reads: CASSYQGLLNTGELFF. The CDR3 DNA sequence: TGTGCCAGCAGCTACCAGGGACTTTTGAACACCGGGGAGCTGTTTTTT.